This T cell receptor (beta chain) derives from a study of T cell responses to AZD1222 COVID-19 vaccine. The V end lost 3 bases, the J end lost 1 base, and 10 bases lay between the germline ends. This CDR3 contains 14 residues. The V gene's germline CDR1 is GTSNPN and CDR2 SVGIG (reference sequence). The repertoire was sequenced with immunoSEQ multiplex PCR; TCRdb's copy has only in-frame clones and lacks some. The table lists 210,000 or so clones, around 94% of them singletons. This receptor was identified in an adult who received the MenACWY meningococcal vaccine as a control. The chain uses TRBV30 and TRBJ1-5; unclear D gene. This specimen consisted of peripheral blood, obtained 28 days after the second dose of the MenACWY control vaccine. The CDR3 region has the DNA TGTGCCTGGAGGACGAATCTGAGCAATCAGCCCCAGCATTTT. Its translation: CAWRTNLSNQPQHF.